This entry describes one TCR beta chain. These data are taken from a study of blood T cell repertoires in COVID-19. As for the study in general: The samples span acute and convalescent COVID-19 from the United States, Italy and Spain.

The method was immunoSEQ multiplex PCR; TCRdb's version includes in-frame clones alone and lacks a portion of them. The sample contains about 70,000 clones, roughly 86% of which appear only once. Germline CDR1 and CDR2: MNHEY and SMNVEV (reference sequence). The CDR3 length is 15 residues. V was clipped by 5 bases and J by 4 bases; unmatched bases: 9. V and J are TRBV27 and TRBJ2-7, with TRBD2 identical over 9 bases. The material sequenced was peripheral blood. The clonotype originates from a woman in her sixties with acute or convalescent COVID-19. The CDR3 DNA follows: TGTGCCAGCAGTACCCATTCTAGCGGGGATTACGAGCAGTACTTC. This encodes CASSTHSSGDYEQYF.